This TCR beta chain emerged from a study of T cell responses to AZD1222 COVID-19 vaccine. Study-wide results and limits: Reportedly, close to half of spike-specific TCRs are directed against unmutated variant regions. Spike-specific TCR repertoires showed rising breadth and depth after two AZD1222 doses.

Profiling relied on immunoSEQ multiplex PCR, and the TCRdb table lists in-frame clones only, not all of them. The data show over 85,000 clones, roughly 92% seen once. Of note for this clone: The target antigen is unknown.

V lost 5 bases and J lost 4, with 17 bases in between. In germline, CDR1 is SGHTA, CDR2 FQGNSA. This CDR3 is 15 amino acids long. Specimen: peripheral blood, collected 28 days after the second AZD1222 dose. The V gene is TRBV7-2, the J gene TRBJ1-2; D is perhaps TRBD1 (6 bases). This receptor was obtained from an adult who received the AZD1222 COVID-19 vaccine. The CDR3 loop is CASSKQSGTTYGYTF. CDR3 coding DNA: TGTGCCAGCAGCAAACAGTCAGGGACAACCTATGGCTACACCTTC. The full variable domain, rest sourced from reference TRBV7-2 and TRBJ1-2, is GAGVSQSPSNKVTEKGKDVELRCDPISGHTALYWYRQSLGQGLEFLIYFQGNSAPDKSGLPSDRFSAERTGGSVSTLTIQRTQQEDSAVYLCASSKQSGTTYGYTFGSGTRLTVV.